Sequencing of this TCR beta chain was carried out in a study of CD8+ T cells in alopecia areata (dated by TCRdb to the late 2010s). Some background on the complete study: Treated patients were enrolled in an open-label pilot trial of oral tofacitinib at 5 to 10 mg twice daily for moderate-to-severe alopecia areata. Patients stayed on tofacitinib for 6 to 18 months and then had 6 months of follow-up off drug so that delayed response and recurrence could be assessed. RNA was extracted with the PAXgene miRNA kit for fixed scalp, the miRNeasy kit for PBMCs, and the RNeasy kit for mouse skin. TCRbeta CDR3 regions were amplified by immunoSEQ multiplex PCR with 35 Vbeta forward and 13 Jbeta reverse primers. In humans, TCRbeta sequencing was performed on scalp tissue and on sorted CD4+ and CD8+ peripheral blood T cells from healthy controls and from patients with patchy or totalis/universalis alopecia areata. To study T cell clonal expansion in alopecia areata, the researchers applied high-throughput TCRbeta sequencing to both the C3H/HeJ mouse model and human patients. Clonality in the scalp was compared among normal scalp (n=4), patchy alopecia areata scalp (n=8), and alopecia totalis/universalis scalp (n=8). Biopsies were taken from tofacitinib-treated patients at baseline and again at 4 and 24 weeks into treatment, and several of those patients also had a later scalp biopsy.

Libraries came from the immunoSEQ multiplex PCR assay. RNA was extracted from all samples and reverse transcribed into cDNA as template for TCR sequencing. SuperScript III was used to make first-strand cDNA, primed with a 2:1 mix of oligo-dT and random hexamers. A synthetic immune receptor repertoire was used to measure amplification bias, and any remaining bias was corrected computationally. The authors processed their data as follows. Raw reads were preprocessed to remove errors, and CDR3 was defined according to IMGT conventions as the region from the conserved cysteine to phenylalanine. To get clonality, Shannon entropy was normalized by log2 of the number of productive unique TCRs and the result was subtracted from 1. Scalp TCRbeta sequences were cross-referenced with sorted blood CD4 and CD8 repertoires so that the CD4 or CD8 identity of scalp clones could be inferred. Sourced from immuneACCESS, this table was stored by TCRdb with only in-frame sequences that have V and J called. A share of the clones is absent; for the studies checked, an unresolved V gene accounts for under half, and the remainder has no known explanation. V and J calls and clone size come straight from that table; D and trimming were deduced from the DNA. This sample has about 150,000 clones in its table, and around 47% of those were observed once. Clones ranked in the top ten supply less than 8% of the sample.

CDR1 and CDR2 (MNHNS, SASEGT) derive from the germline V gene. The CDR3, cysteine through phenylalanine, is 13 amino acids long. The sequence is cut down to CDR3 DNA, 39 bases in frame from base 1. V is clipped by 3 bases and J by 6 bases, and the sequence between their germline boundaries is 11 bases long. Regarding this clone: Its binding antigen is unknown. The record has no base qualities; no much larger clone is one base away.

From alopecia areata patients, peripheral blood was collected along with lesional scalp punch biopsies. PBMCs were separated by density centrifugation and stained for CD3, CD4 and CD8, after which CD4+ and CD8+ T cells were sorted on a FACSAria. Study-wide conclusions, independent of this receptor: Unlike mouse skin, where gammadelta T cells dominate, normal human skin contains resident alphabeta T cells that get sequenced too, which complicates analysis of the scalp TCR repertoire. Higher clonality and more expanded CD8+ clones were observed in lesional scalp than in normal scalp, particularly in alopecia totalis/universalis, a finding suggestive of antigenic drive. Shared TCR sequences between patients were less evident than in mice, which may be partly attributable to HLA diversity in the patient population.

This sequence originates from a human donor with alopecia areata. Sequenced sample: CD4+ T cells sorted from blood. The V and J segments used are TRBV6-1 and TRBJ1-2, with the D gene too uncertain to name. The CDR3 sequence is CASSDGNRNGYTF. The DNA reads TGTGCCAGCAGTGATGGCAACCGGAATGGCTACACCTTC.